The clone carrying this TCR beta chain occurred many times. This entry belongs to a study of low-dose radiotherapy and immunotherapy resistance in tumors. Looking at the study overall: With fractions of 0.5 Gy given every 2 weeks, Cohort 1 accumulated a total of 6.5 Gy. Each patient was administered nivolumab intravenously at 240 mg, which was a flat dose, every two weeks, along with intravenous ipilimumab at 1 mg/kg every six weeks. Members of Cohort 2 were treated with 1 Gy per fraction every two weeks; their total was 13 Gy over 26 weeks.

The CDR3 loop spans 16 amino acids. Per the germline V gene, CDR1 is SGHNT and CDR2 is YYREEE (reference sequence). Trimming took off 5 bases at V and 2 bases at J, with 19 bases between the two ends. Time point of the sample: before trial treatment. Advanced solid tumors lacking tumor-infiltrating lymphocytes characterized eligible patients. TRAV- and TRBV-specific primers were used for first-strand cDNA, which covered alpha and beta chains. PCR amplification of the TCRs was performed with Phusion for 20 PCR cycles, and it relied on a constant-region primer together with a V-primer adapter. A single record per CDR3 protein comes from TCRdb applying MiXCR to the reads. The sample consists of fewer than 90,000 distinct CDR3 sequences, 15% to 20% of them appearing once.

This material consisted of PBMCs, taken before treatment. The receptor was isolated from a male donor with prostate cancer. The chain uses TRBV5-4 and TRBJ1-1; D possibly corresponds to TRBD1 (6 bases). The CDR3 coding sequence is TGTGCCAGCAGGCCCGGGACACCAGTCGGAAACACTGAAGCTTTCTTT. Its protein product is CASRPGTPVGNTEAFF.